The 26 T cell receptor beta chains presented below share a single source sample, sequenced in a study of vaccination effects on CD4 cells after COVID-19. Profiled with immunoSEQ multiplex PCR; TCRdb holds only in-frame clones, not every one. The sample gives about 22,000 clones, around 75% of which show up once; approximately 20% is in the top ten. Antigens of these TCRs are unknown. Antigen-specific CD4+ T cells were first expanded with viral peptide pools by the ViraFEST assay and only then sequenced. Following 10 days of culture, CD4+ T cells were isolated. Recipients of the vaccine had no prior SARS-CoV-2 infection and negative nucleocapsid antibodies. The input for sequencing was CD4+ T cells from PBMCs cultured with HCoV-NL63 spike peptides, taken before COVID-19 vaccination. These receptors all come from a human donor who received a COVID-19 vaccine.

The chain couples TRBV4-3 to TRBJ2-3; 7 bases match TRBD2. The length of the CDR3 is 15 residues. Unmatched junction bases numbered 3, after V lost 1 base and J lost 2 bases. Germline CDR1 and CDR2: LGHNA and YSLEER. The CDR3 DNA sequence: TGCGCCAGCAGCCAAGCGGGGGGACTCACAGATACGCAGTATTTT. The encoded protein is CASSQAGGLTDTQYF.

The J gene is TRBJ1-1, the V gene TRBV5-6, with D possibly matching TRBD1 (6 bases). Germline V gives CDR1 SGHDT, CDR2 YYEEEE. Trimming cost V 0 bases and J 5 bases, with 17 bases left between them. The CDR3 runs 16 residues. CDR3 in DNA: TGTGCCAGCAGCTTGGCCGGGGGCGTTGGATGGACTGAAGCTTTCTTT. It translates to CASSLAGGVGWTEAFF.

The chain is built from TRBV7-9 and TRBJ1-5, with a tentative D call TRBD1 (5 bases). CDR3 length: 14 residues. Germline lookup yields CDR1 SEHNR and CDR2 FQNEAQ (reference sequence). The germline V and J ends were trimmed by 3 bases and 7 bases, with 13 bases remaining between them. CDR3 amino acids: CASSFQGPEQPQHF. The CDR3 DNA is TGTGCCAGCAGCTTCCAGGGTCCGGAGCAGCCCCAGCATTTT. The full variable domain, its missing parts supplied by reference TRBV7-9 and TRBJ1-5, is DTGVSQNPRHKITKRGQNVTFRCDPISEHNRLYWYRQTLGQGPEFLTYFQNEAQLEKSRLLSDRFSAERPKGSFSTLEIQRTEQGDSAMYLCASSFQGPEQPQHFGDGTRLSIL.

The rearrangement links TRBV3-1 (or the pseudogene TRBV3-2) to TRBJ2-3; D possibly corresponds to TRBD2 (5 bases). The CDR3 is 13 amino acids. Trimming removed 4 bases from V and 10 bases from J, with 15 bases in between. CDR1 is LGHDT, CDR2 YNNKEL, per germline (reference sequence). CDR3: CASSLKGGVAQYF. CDR3 DNA sequence: TGTGCCAGCAGCCTCAAAGGAGGCGTCGCGCAGTATTTT.

Within the sample, this clone is medium-sized. The chain combines TRBV3-1 (or the pseudogene TRBV3-2) with TRBJ2-7; 14 bases fit TRBD2. V lost 4 bases and J lost 0; bases outside the gene matches: 11. Germline lookup yields CDR1 LGHDT and CDR2 YNNKEL (reference sequence). This CDR3 is built from 19 residues. CDR3 nucleotides: TGTGCCAGCAGCCGCAAAGCTCCGGGACTAGCGGGAGCCTCCTACGAGCAGTACTTC. Encoded protein: CASSRKAPGLAGASYEQYF.

There are a few counts of this clone. The gene calls are TRBV27 and TRBJ1-5; TRBD1 matches at 8 bases. Germline V gives CDR1 MNHEY, CDR2 SMNVEV (reference sequence). CDR3 size: 14 residues. The V segment lost 4 bases and the J segment 6 bases; nucleotides outside the gene matches: 5. The DNA of the CDR3 is TGTGCCAGCAGTTCACGACAGGGGTCTCAGCCCCAGCATTTT. Translating it yields CASSSRQGSQPQHF.

This sequence joins TRBV7-9 and TRBJ2-3, with TRBD1 matching 8 bases. Unmatched junction bases numbered 13, after V lost 5 bases and J lost 3 bases. Per the germline V gene, CDR1 is SEHNR and CDR2 is FQNEAQ (reference sequence). The CDR3 extends over 17 amino acids. CDR3 residues: CASSLTSGGRGTDTQYF. As DNA, the CDR3 is TGTGCCAGCAGCCTAACCTCAGGGGGCAGGGGGACAGATACGCAGTATTTT.

This sequence joins TRBV25-1 and TRBJ2-1; 14 nucleotides agree with TRBD2. Germline values: CDR1 MGHDK, CDR2 SYGVNS. V shed 5 bases and J 3 bases; nucleotides not matched to a gene: 6. This CDR3 comprises 17 residues. CDR3 in DNA: TGTGCCAGCAGTACCCGGACTAGCGGGAGGATCTACAATGAGCAGTTCTTC. It specifies CASSTRTSGRIYNEQFF.

The chain has TRBV20-1 and TRBJ1-3; no definite D call. The CDR3 spans 13 residues. V lost 3 bases, J lost 0 bases, and 6 bases lay in between. In germline, CDR1 is DFQATT, CDR2 SNEGSKA (reference sequence). The CDR3 DNA reads TGCAGTGCTAGTATCAACTCTGGAAACACCATATATTTT. Its protein is CSASINSGNTIYF.

Here the CDR3 reads CASSLLGLAGGSDTQYF. The CDR3 DNA is TGTGCCAGCAGCTTGTTAGGGCTAGCGGGAGGGAGCGATACGCAGTATTTT. This sequence joins TRBV5-6 and TRBJ2-3; 12 bases are a match to TRBD2. The V and J ends lost 1 base and 6 bases, in that order; junction bases with no gene match: 9. The CDR3 loop spans 17 amino acids. CDR1 is SGHDT, CDR2 YYEEEE, per germline.

The chain is built from TRBV28 and TRBJ2-7, with D possibly TRBD2 on 6 matching bases. Trimming removed 6 bases from V and 2 bases from J, with 17 bases in between. The CDR3 spans 15 residues. The germline V gene encodes CDR1 MDHEN and CDR2 SYDVKM. CDR3 nucleotides: TGTGCCAGCAGCATCGGAGGGGCCGTAACCTACGAGCAGTACTTC. Its protein is CASSIGGAVTYEQYF.

The CDR3 loop is CASRLLVGDLLNTEAFF. CDR3 DNA: TGTGCCAGCAGACTCTTAGTAGGGGACCTCTTAAACACTGAAGCTTTCTTT. V and J are TRBV14 and TRBJ1-1; D perhaps matches TRBD1 (5 bases). CDR1 is SGHDN, CDR2 FVKESK, per germline. The CDR3 contains 17 residues. V was clipped by 6 bases and J by 2 bases, with 22 bases between them.

This rearrangement joins TRBV29-1 to TRBJ2-1, with TRBD2 identical over 12 bases. Germline values: CDR1 SQVTM, CDR2 ANQGSEA. This CDR3 region has 16 residues. The J segment lost 0 bases and the V segment lost 4 bases, leaving 4 bases of the junction unmatched. The DNA for the CDR3 is TGCAGCGTTGGTCTAGCGGGAGGGCCCTCCTACAATGAGCAGTTCTTC. This gives the protein CSVGLAGGPSYNEQFF.

V is TRBV5-4 and J is TRBJ1-1, with a possible D match to TRBD1 (5 bases). The germline gives CDR1 SGHNT, CDR2 YYREEE (reference sequence). Trimming stripped 5 bases from V and 1 base from J, with 12 bases between. The CDR3 length is 14 residues. CDR3 DNA sequence: TGTGCCAGCAGGGGAGGGGTGAAGAACACTGAAGCTTTCTTT. Translation: CASRGGVKNTEAFF. Variable domain in full (rest from reference TRBV5-4 and TRBJ1-1): ETGVTQSPTHLIKTRGQQVTLRCSSQSGHNTVSWYQQALGQGPQFIFQYYREEENGRGNFPPRFSGLQFPNYSSELNVNALELDDSALYLCASRGGVKNTEAFFGQGTRLTVV.

J is TRBJ1-2 and V is TRBV4-1, with D maybe TRBD1 (5 bases). V shed 0 bases and J shed 8 bases, with 16 bases lying between them. This CDR3 has 15 residues. Germline-derived CDR1 and CDR2 are MGHRA and YSYEKL. CDR3 sequence: CASSQDFRNGGGYTF. The DNA of the CDR3 is TGCGCCAGCAGCCAAGATTTTCGAAACGGGGGGGGCTACACCTTC.

The chain couples TRBV6-5 to TRBJ2-1, with D possibly being TRBD2 (6 bases). This CDR3 is 14 amino acids long. From germline, CDR1 is MNHEY and CDR2 SVGAGI. Trimming left V 7 bases short and J 9 bases short, with 19 bases between. The DNA for the CDR3 is TGTGCCAGCACCACTCTCCTCGGGGGAGGTGAGCAGTTCTTC. The encoded protein is CASTTLLGGGEQFF.

The chain has TRBV7-8 and TRBJ2-1; a weak D match, TRBD1 (5 bases). The V end lost 1 base, the J end lost 4 bases, and 11 bases lay between the germline ends. Per the germline V gene, CDR1 is SGHVS and CDR2 is FQNEAQ. The CDR3 length is 15 residues. For the CDR3, the DNA is TGTGCCAGCAGCTTAGGCAGCGCAGGGTACAATGAGCAGTTCTTC. Amino acid sequence: CASSLGSAGYNEQFF.

This clone was found a few times. The V and J genes are TRBV3-1 (or the pseudogene TRBV3-2) and TRBJ2-1; 10 nucleotides line up with TRBD2. The CDR3 totals 17 residues. V was clipped by 8 bases and J by 3 bases; unmatched bases: 13. Looked up from germline, CDR1 is LGHDT and CDR2 is YNNKEL (reference sequence). The CDR3 here is CASRGAPPSGGYNEQFF. The CDR3 DNA reads as TGTGCCAGCCGCGGGGCACCTCCTAGCGGGGGCTACAATGAGCAGTTCTTC.

Here the CDR3 DNA reads TGTGCCTGGAGTGTAACTTTCGGGGAGACCCAGTACTTC. It encodes CAWSVTFGETQYF. The chain links TRBV30 to TRBJ2-5, with D unresolved. This CDR3 is built from 13 residues. V was shortened by 0 bases and J by 5 bases, with 10 bases between the two germline ends. In germline, CDR1 is GTSNPN, CDR2 SVGIG (reference sequence).

The chain recombines TRBV30 with TRBJ1-2; 7 nucleotides line up with TRBD1. This CDR3 has 11 residues. The V segment lost 7 bases and the J segment 8 bases; nucleotides outside the gene matches: 7. From germline, CDR1 is GTSNPN and CDR2 SVGIG (reference sequence). In nucleotides, the CDR3 is TGTGCCTCGGACAGGAGTAACGGCTACACCTTC. It specifies CASDRSNGYTF.

V is TRBV18 and J is TRBJ1-3; TRBD1 matches at 8 bases. Unmatched junction bases numbered 11, after V lost 8 bases and J lost 5 bases. The CDR3 length is 15 residues. The V gene's germline CDR1 is KGHSH and CDR2 LQKENI. The CDR3 here is CASTSDREDRNTIYF. CDR3 sequence (DNA): TGTGCCAGCACCTCGGACAGGGAAGACCGAAACACCATATATTTT.

This chain uses TRBV4-3 with TRBJ1-5, with unresolved D. This CDR3 spans 14 amino acids. Between the trimmed V and J ends, which lost 2 bases and 7 bases, there was a span of 12 bases. CDR1 LGHNA and CDR2 YSLEER come from the germline V gene. The CDR3 spells CASSQTGRGQPQHF. CDR3 in DNA: TGCGCCAGCAGCCAAACTGGTCGAGGACAGCCCCAGCATTTT.

CDR3 nucleotides: TGTGCTAGTGGTTTGGTACATTCAAGAGGCAGCAGCAATCAGCCCCAGCATTTT. The encoded protein is CASGLVHSRGSSNQPQHF. This chain links TRBV12-5 with TRBJ1-5, with D unresolved. The germline V gene encodes CDR1 LGHNT and CDR2 FRNRAP. This CDR3 is 18 amino acids long. V was cut by 0 bases and J by 1 base, with 16 bases left in between. Full variable domain (outside the CDR3, taken from reference TRBV12-5 and TRBJ1-5): DARVTQTPRHKVTEMGQEVTMRCQPILGHNTVFWYRQTMMQGLELLAYFRNRAPLDDSGMPKDRFSAEMPDATLATLKIQPSEPRDSAVYFCASGLVHSRGSSNQPQHFGDGTRLSIL.

The chain has TRBV5-4 and TRBJ2-5; unclear D gene. This CDR3 spans 14 amino acids. V shed 6 bases and J shed 4 bases, with 16 bases lying between them. Germline CDR1 is SGHNT and CDR2 is YYREEE (reference sequence). The CDR3, as DNA: TGTGCCAGCAAGTGGGATATCGGAGCAGAGACCCAGTACTTC. Its translation: CASKWDIGAETQYF.

This clone was seen once. The chain recombines TRBV7-9 with TRBJ1-6; D call uncertain. V lost 2 bases, J lost 9 bases, and 20 bases lay in between. This CDR3 spans 17 amino acids. CDR1 and CDR2 (germline): SEHNR, FQNEAQ (reference sequence). This chain's CDR3 is CASSLSPDLFEISPLHF. The CDR3 DNA sequence: TGTGCCAGCAGCTTATCCCCGGACCTCTTCGAGATTTCACCCCTCCACTTT.

The sample holds a few counts of this clone. The chain uses TRBV5-5 and TRBJ1-2; D call uncertain. The V end was cut by 0 bases, the J end by 5 bases, with 8 bases between. This CDR3 is built from 13 residues. Per germline, CDR1 SGHKS and CDR2 YYEKEE (reference sequence). In nucleotides, the CDR3 is TGTGCCAGCAGCTTGGCTGGGATTTATGGCTACACCTTC. This codes for CASSLAGIYGYTF.